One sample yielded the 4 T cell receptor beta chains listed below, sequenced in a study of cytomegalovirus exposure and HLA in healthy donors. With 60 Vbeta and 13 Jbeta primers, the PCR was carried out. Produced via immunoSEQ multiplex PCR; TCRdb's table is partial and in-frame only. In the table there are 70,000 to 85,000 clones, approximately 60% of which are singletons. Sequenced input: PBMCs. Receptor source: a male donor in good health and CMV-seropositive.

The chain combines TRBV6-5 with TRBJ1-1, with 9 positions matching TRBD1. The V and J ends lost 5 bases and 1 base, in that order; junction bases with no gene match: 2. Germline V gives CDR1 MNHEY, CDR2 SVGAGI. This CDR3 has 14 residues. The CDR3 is CASSGGQGNTEAFF. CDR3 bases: TGTGCCAGCAGTGGGGGACAGGGGAACACTGAAGCTTTCTTT.

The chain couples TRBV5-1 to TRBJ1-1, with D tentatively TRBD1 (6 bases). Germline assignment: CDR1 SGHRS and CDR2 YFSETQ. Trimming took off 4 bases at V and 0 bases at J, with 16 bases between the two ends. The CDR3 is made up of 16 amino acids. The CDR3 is CASSGKTGAMNTEAFF. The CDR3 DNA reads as TGCGCCAGCAGCGGGAAGACAGGCGCTATGAACACTGAAGCTTTCTTT.

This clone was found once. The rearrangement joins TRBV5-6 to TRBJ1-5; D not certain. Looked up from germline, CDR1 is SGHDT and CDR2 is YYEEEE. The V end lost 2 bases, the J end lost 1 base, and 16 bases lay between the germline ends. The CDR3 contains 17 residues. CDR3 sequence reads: CASSFRGAGLSNQPQHF. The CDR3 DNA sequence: TGTGCCAGCAGCTTCCGAGGTGCAGGACTCAGCAATCAGCCCCAGCATTTT. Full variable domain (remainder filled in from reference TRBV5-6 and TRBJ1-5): DAGVTQSPTHLIKTRGQQVTLRCSPKSGHDTVSWYQQALGQGPQFIFQYYEEEERQRGNFPDRFSGHQFPNYSSELNVNALLLGDSALYLCASSFRGAGLSNQPQHFGDGTRLSIL.

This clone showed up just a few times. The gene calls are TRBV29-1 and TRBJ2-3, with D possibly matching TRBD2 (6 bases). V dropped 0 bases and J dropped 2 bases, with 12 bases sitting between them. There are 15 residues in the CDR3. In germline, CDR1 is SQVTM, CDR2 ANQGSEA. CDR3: CSVEDLGGTTDTQYF. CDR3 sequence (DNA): TGCAGCGTTGAAGATCTGGGGGGAACCACAGATACGCAGTATTTT.